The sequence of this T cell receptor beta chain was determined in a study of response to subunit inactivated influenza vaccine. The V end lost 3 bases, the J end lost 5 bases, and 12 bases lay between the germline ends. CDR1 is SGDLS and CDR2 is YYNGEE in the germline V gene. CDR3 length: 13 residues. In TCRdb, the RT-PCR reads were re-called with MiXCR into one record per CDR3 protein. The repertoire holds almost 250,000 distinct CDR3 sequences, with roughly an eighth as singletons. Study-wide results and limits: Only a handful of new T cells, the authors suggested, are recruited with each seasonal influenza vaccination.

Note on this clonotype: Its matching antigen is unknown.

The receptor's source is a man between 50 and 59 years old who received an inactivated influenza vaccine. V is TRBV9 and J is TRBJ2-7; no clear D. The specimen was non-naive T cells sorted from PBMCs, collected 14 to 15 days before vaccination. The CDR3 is CASSENYNDEQYF. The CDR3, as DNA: TGTGCCAGCAGCGAGAACTACAATGACGAGCAGTACTTC.